A single T cell receptor beta chain is shown here with its context. As yet, its antigen is unknown. PCR used 60 Vbeta primers and 13 Jbeta primers. Sequencing was performed with immunoSEQ multiplex PCR; in TCRdb, only in-frame clones are kept and a portion is missing. This listing includes 90,000 to 130,000 clones. These data come from a study of cytomegalovirus exposure and HLA in healthy donors. The V segment lost 4 bases and the J segment 7 bases; nucleotides outside the gene matches: 11. The CDR3 is made up of 14 amino acids. The germline V gene encodes CDR1 SGDLS and CDR2 YYNGEE. Findings of the study overall: Later, TCR association rates were found to vary by HLA locus, highest for DRB1 and lowest for HLA-C. A list of around 160 TCR beta chains associated with cytomegalovirus was given. Earlier analysis looked at TCR beta V segments, and most were productive about 90% or about 30% of the time.

This TCR was sampled from a man aged 35 to 55 in good health and CMV-seropositive. The specimen was PBMCs. V is TRBV9 and J is TRBJ2-7, with 7 bases fitting TRBD1. Here the CDR3 DNA reads TGTGCCAGCAGCCCTAGACAGGGTTGGGGTGAGCAGTACTTC. Its translation: CASSPRQGWGEQYF.